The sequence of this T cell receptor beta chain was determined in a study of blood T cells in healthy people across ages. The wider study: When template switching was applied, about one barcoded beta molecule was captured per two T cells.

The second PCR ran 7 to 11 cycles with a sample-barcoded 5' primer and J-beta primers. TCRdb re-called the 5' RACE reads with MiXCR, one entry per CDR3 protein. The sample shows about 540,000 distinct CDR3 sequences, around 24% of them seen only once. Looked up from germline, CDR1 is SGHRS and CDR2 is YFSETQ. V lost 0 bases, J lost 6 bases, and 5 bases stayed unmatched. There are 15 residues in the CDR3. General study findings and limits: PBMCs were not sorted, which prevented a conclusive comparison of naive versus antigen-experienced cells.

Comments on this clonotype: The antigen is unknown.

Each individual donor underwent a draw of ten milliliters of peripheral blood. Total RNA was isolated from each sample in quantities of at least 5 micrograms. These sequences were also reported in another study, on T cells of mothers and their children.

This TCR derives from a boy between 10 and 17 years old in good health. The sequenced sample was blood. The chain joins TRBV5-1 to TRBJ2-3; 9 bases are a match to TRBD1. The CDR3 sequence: CASSLGDRELDTQYF. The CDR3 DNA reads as TGCGCCAGCAGCTTGGGGGACAGGGAATTGGATACGCAGTATTTT.